In this sample, the clone carrying this T cell receptor beta chain turned up a few times. Its antigen is as yet unknown. This sample is drawn from a study of response to subunit inactivated influenza vaccine. Study-wide results and limits: It was the authors' suggestion that each seasonal influenza vaccination recruits few new T cells.

TCRdb reanalysed the RT-PCR reads using MiXCR and keeps one entry per CDR3 protein. The data contain 750,000 to 850,000 distinct CDR3 sequences, around 18% of them seen just once; the ten biggest clones take up about a tenth. The clonotype originates from a man over 45 who received an inactivated influenza vaccine. The sequencing used PBMCs from blood, collected 4 to 6 days after vaccination.

CDR3: CASSYEVNTEAFF. Written as DNA, the CDR3 is TGTGCCAGCAGTTATGAGGTGAACACTGAAGCTTTCTTT. This chain connects TRBV6-5 to TRBJ1-1, with D unclear. The CDR3 runs 13 residues. Per germline, CDR1 MNHEY and CDR2 SVGAGI. Trimming took off 3 bases at V and 0 bases at J, with 5 bases between the two ends.